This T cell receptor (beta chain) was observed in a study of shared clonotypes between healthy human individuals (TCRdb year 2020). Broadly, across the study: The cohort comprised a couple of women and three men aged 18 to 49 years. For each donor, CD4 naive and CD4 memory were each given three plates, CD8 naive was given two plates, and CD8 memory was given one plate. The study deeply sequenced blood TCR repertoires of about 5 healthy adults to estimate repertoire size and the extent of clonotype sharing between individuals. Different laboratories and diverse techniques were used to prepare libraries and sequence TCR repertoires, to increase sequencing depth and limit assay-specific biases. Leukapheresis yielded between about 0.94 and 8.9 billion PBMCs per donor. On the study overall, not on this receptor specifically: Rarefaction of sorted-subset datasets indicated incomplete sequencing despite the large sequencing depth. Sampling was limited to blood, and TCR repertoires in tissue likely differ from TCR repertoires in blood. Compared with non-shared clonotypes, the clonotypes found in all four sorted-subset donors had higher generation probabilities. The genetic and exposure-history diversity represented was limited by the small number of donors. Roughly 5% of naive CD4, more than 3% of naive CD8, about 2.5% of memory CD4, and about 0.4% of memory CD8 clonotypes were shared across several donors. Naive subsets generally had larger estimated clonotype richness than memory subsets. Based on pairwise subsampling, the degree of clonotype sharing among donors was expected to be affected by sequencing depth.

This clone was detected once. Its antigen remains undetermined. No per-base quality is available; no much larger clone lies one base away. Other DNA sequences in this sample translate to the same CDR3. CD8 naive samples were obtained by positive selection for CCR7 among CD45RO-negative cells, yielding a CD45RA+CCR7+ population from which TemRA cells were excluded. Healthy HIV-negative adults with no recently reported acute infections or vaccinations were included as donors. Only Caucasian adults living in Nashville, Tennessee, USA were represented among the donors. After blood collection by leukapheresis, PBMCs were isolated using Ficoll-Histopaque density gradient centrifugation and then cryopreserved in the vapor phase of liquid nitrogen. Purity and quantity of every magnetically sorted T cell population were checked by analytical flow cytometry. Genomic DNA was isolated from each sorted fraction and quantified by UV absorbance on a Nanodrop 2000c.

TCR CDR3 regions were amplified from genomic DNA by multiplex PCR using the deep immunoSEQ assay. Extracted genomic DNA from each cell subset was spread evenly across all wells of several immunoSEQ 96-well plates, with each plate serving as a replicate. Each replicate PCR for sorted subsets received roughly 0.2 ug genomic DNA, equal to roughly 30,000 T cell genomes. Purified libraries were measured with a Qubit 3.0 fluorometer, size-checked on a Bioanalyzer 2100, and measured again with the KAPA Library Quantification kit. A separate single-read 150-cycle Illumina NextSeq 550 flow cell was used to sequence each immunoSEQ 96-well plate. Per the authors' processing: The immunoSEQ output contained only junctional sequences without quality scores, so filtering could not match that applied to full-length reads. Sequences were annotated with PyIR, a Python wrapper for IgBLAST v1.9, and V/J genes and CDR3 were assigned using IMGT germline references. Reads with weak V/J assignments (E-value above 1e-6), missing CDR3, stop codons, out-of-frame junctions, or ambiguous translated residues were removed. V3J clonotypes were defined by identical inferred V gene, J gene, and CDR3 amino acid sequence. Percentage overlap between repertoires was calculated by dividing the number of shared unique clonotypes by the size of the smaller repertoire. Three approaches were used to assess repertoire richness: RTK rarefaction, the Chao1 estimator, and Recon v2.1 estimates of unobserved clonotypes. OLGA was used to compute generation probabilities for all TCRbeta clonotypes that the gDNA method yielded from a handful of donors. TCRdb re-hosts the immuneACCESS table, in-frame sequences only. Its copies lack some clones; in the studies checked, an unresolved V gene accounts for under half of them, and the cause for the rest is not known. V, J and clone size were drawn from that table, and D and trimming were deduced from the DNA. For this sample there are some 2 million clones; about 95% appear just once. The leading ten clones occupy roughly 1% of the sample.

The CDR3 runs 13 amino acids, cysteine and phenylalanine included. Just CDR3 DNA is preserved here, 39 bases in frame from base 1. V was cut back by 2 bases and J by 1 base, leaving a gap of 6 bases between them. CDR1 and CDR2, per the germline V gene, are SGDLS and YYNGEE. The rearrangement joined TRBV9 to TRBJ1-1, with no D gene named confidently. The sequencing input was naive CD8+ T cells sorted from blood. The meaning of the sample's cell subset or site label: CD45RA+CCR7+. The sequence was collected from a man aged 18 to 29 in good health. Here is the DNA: TGTGCCAGCAGCGTTGGCCCGAACACTGAAGCTTTCTTT. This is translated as CASSVGPNTEAFF.